This TCR beta chain was identified in a study of shared clonotypes between healthy human individuals. Germline V gene lookup returns CDR1 LNHDA and CDR2 SQIVND (reference sequence). The CDR3 is made up of 12 amino acids. Notes on this clone: The junction departs from the called germline gene at one end, perhaps through a read error.

The data were produced by immunoSEQ multiplex PCR, yet TCRdb's version contains in-frame clones alone and is incomplete. The sample carries approximately 2.5 million clones, just over 90% recorded once. The source is a man aged 18 to 29 in good health. Material for sequencing was naive CD4+ T cells sorted from blood. Subset: CD45RA+ positively selected. V is TRBV19 and J is TRBJ2-2; TRBD2 agrees at 10 bases. The CDR3 nucleotides read TGTGCCAGTTCTAGCGGGGGTACCCCCTTCACTTTT. This translates into CASSSGGTPFTF.